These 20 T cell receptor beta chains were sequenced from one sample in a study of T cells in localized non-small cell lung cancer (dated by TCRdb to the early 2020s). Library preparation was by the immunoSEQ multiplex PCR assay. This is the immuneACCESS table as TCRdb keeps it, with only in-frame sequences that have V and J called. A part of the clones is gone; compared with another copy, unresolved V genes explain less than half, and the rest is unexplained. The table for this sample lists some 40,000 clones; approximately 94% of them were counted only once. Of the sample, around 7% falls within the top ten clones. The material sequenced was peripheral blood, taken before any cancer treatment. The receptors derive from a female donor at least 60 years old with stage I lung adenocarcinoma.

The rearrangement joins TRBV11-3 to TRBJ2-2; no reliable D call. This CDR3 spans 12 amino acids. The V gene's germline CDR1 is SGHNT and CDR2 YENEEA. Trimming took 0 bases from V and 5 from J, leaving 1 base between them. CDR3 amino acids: CASSLETGELFF. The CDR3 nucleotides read TGTGCCAGCAGCTTAGAAACCGGGGAGCTGTTTTTT.

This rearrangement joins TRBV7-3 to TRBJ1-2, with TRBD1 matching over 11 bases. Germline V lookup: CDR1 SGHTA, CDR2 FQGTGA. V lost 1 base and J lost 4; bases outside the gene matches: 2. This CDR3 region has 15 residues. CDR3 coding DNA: TGTGCCAGCAGCTTAAGCGGACAGGGGGCCTATGGCTACACCTTC. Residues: CASSLSGQGAYGYTF.

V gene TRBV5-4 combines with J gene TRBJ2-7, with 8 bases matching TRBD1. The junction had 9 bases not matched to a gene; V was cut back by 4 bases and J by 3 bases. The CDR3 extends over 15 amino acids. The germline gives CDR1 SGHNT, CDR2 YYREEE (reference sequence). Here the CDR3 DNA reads TGTGCCAGCAGCCCGAGCCCAGGGGGCTTCTACGAGCAGTACTTC. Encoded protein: CASSPSPGGFYEQYF.

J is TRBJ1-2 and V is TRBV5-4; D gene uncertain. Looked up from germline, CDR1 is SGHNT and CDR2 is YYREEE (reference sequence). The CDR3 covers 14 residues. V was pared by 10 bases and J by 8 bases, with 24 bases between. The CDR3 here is CACTSAMSSWGYTF. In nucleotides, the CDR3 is TGTGCCTGCACGAGCGCCATGAGTAGCTGGGGCTACACCTTC.

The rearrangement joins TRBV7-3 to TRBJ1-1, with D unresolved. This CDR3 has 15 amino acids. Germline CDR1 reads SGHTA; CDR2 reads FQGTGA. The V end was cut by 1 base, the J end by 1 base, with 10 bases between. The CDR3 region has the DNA TGTGCCAGCAGCTTAATCGGGAACCCGAACACTGAAGCTTTCTTT. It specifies CASSLIGNPNTEAFF.

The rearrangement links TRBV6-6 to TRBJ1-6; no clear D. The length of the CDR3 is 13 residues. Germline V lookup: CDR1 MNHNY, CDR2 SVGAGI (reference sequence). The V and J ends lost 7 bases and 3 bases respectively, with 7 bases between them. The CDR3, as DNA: TGTGCCAGCACCCCAAGCTATAATTCACCCCTCCACTTT. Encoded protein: CASTPSYNSPLHF.

CDR3 nucleotide sequence: TGTGCCAGCAGTGGAAGGTTGATGAACACTGAAGCTTTCTTT. Translated: CASSGRLMNTEAFF. This chain joins TRBV2 and TRBJ1-1; D ambiguous. V gave up 4 bases and J gave up 0 bases, with 9 bases separating them. Per germline, CDR1 SNHLY and CDR2 FYNNEI. The CDR3 runs 14 residues.

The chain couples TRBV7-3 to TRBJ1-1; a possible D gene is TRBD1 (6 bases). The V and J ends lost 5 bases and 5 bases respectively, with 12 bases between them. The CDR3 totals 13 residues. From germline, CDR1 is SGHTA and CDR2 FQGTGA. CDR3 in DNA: TGTGCCAGCAGCAACGGGGGGCGTACTGAAGCTTTCTTT. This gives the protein CASSNGGRTEAFF. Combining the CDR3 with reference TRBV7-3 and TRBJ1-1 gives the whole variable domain GAGVSQTPSNKVTEKGKYVELRCDPISGHTALYWYRQSLGQGPEFLIYFQGTGAADDSGLPNDRFFAVRPEGSVSTLKIQRTERGDSAVYLCASSNGGRTEAFFGQGTRLTVV.

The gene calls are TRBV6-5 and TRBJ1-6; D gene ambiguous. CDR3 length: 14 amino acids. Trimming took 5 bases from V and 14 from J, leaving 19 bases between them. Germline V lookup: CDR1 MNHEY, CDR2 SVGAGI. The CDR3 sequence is CASSTTGRVYTLHF. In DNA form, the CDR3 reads TGTGCCAGCAGTACTACGGGAAGAGTTTATACCCTCCACTTT.

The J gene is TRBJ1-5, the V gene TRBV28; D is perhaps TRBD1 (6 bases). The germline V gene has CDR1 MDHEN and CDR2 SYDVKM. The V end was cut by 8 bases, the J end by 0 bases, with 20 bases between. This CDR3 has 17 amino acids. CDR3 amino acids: CASGALKTGLSNQPQHF. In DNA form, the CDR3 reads TGTGCCAGCGGGGCCCTAAAGACAGGTCTTAGCAATCAGCCCCAGCATTTT.

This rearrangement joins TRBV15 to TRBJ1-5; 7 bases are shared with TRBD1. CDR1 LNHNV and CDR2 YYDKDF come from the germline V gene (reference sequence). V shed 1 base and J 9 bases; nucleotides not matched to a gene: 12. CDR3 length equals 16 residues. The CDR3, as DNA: TGTGCCACCAGCAGAGGGCGGGACAGCACCCTAGGGCCCCAGCATTTT. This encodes CATSRGRDSTLGPQHF.

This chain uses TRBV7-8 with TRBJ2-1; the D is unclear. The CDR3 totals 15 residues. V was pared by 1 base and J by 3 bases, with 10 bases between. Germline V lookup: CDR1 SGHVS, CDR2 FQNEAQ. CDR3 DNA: TGTGCCAGCAGCTTAGACAGACCTAGCTACAATGAGCAGTTCTTC. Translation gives CASSLDRPSYNEQFF.

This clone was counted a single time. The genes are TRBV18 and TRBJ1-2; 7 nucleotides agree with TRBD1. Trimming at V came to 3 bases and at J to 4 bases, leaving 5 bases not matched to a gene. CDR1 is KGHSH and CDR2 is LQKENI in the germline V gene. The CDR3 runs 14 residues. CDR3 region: CASSPGDSLYGYTF. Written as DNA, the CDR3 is TGTGCCAGCTCACCCGGGGACAGCCTCTATGGCTACACCTTC. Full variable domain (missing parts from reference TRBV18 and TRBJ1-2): NAGVMQNPRHLVRRRGQEARLRCSPMKGHSHVYWYRQLPEEGLKFMVYLQKENIIDESGMPKERFSAEFPKEGPSILRIQQVVRGDSAAYFCASSPGDSLYGYTFGSGTRLTVV.

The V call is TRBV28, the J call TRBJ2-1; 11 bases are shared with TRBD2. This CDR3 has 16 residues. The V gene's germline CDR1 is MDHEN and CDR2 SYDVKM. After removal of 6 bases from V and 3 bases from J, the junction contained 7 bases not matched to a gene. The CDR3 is CASSLTSGGIYNEQFF. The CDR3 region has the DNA TGTGCCAGCAGCCTTACTAGCGGGGGTATCTACAATGAGCAGTTCTTC.

For the CDR3, the DNA is TGCGCCAGCAGCCGGGGCCAAGAGACCCAGTACTTC. Protein sequence: CASSRGQETQYF. The gene calls are TRBV5-1 and TRBJ2-5; a possible D gene is TRBD2 (5 bases). Trimming shortened V by 4 bases and J by 1 base, and 5 bases separated the two germline ends. The germline CDR1 and CDR2 sequences are SGHRS and YFSETQ. The CDR3 is made up of 12 amino acids.

In DNA, the CDR3 is TGTGCCAGCAGTTTAGCCAGGGGGGAGTTCACTGAAGCTTTCTTT. Amino acids: CASSLARGEFTEAFF. The V gene is TRBV6-6, the J gene TRBJ1-1; 7 nucleotides align to TRBD1. V gave up 4 bases and J gave up 4 bases; unmatched junction bases: 9. The CDR3 runs to 15 residues. CDR1 MNHNY and CDR2 SVGAGI come from the germline V gene (reference sequence).

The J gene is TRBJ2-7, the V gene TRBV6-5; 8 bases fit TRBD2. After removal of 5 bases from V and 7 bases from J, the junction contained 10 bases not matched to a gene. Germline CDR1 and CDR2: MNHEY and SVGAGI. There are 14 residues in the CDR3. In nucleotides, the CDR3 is TGTGCCAGCAGTCCCCCGGGGGGGGCACGGGAGCAGTACTTC. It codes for CASSPPGGAREQYF.

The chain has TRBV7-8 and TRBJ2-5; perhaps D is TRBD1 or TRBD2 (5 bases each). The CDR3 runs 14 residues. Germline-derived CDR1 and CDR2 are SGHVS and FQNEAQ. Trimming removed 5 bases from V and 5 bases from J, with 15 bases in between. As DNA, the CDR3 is TGTGCCAGCAGCCCAGGGACGGCGAGGGAGACCCAGTACTTC. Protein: CASSPGTARETQYF.

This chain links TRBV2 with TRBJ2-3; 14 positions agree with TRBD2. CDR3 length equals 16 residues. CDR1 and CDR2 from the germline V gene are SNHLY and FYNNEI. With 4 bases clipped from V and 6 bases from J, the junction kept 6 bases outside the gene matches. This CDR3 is CASSARTSGGSDTQYF. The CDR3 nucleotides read TGTGCCAGCAGTGCCCGGACTAGCGGGGGGTCGGATACGCAGTATTTT.

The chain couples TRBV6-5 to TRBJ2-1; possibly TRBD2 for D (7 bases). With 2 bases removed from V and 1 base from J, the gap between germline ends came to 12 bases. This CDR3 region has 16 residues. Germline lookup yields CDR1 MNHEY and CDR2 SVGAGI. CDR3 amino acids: CASSYEGGASYNEQFF. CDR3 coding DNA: TGTGCCAGCAGTTACGAAGGGGGGGCGTCCTACAATGAGCAGTTCTTC.